This T cell receptor beta chain came from a study of blood T cell repertoires in COVID-19. Only in-frame clones appear in the TCRdb table, and some are missing; sequencing was by immunoSEQ multiplex PCR. Of roughly 55,000 clones in the sample, less than 90% were seen once. Unmatched junction bases numbered 6, after V lost 6 bases and J lost 2 bases. The CDR3 consists of 15 residues. Germline values: CDR1 SNHLY, CDR2 FYNNEI. Sequencing input: peripheral blood. The receptor comes from a woman aged 55-70 years with acute or convalescent COVID-19. The V call is TRBV2, the J call TRBJ1-5; 8 nucleotides line up with TRBD1. The DNA for the CDR3 is TGTGCCAGCAGCGACACGACAGGGGGCAATCAGCCCCAGCATTTT. This encodes CASSDTTGGNQPQHF.